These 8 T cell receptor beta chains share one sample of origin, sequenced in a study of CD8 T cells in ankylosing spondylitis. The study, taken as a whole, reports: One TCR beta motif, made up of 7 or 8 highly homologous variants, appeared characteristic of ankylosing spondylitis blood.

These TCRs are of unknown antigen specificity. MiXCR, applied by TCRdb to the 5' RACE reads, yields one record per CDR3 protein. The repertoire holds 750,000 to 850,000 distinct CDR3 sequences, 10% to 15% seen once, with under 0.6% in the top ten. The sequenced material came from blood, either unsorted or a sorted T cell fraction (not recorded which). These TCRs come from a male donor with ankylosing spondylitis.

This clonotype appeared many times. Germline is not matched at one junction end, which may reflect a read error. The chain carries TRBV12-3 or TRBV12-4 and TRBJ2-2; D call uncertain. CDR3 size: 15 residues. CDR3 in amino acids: CASSLVGYNTGELFF. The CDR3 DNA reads TGTGCCAGCAGCTTAGTGGGCTATAACACCGGGGAGCTGTTTTTT.

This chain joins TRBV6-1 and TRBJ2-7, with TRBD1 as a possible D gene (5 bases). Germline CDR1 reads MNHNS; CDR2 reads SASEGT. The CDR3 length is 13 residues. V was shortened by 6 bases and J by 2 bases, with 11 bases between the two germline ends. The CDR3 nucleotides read TGTGCCAGCAGCGTTGACAGTGCCTACGAGCAGTACTTC. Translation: CASSVDSAYEQYF.

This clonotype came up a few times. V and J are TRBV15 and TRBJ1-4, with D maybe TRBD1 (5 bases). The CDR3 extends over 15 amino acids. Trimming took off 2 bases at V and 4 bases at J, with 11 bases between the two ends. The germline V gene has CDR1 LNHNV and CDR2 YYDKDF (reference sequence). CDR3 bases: TGTGCCACCAGCAGACAGAGACAGCGTAATGAAAAACTGTTTTTT. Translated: CATSRQRQRNEKLFF.

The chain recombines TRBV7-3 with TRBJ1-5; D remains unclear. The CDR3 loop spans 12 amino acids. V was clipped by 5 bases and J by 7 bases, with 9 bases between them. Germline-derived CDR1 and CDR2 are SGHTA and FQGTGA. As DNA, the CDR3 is TGTGCCAGCAGCACCCGGTGGCAGCCCCAGCATTTT. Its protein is CASSTRWQPQHF.

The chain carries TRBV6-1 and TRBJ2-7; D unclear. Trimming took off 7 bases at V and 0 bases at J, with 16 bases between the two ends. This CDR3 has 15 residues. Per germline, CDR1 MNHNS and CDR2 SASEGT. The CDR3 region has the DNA TGTGCCAGCAATCCACCTGGACGGAGCTCCTACGAGCAGTACTTC. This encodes CASNPPGRSSYEQYF.

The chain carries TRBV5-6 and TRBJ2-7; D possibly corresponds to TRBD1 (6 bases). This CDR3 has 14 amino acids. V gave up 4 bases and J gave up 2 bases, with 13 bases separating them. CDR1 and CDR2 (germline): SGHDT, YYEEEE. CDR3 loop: CASSLRDIPYEQYF. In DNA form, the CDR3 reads TGTGCCAGCAGCCTCCGGGACATCCCCTACGAGCAGTACTTC.

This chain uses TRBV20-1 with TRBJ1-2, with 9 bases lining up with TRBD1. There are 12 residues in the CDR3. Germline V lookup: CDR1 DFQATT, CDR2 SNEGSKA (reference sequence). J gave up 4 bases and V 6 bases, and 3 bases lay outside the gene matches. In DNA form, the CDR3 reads TGCAGTGCAGGGACAGGGCCCTATGGCTACACCTTC. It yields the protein CSAGTGPYGYTF.

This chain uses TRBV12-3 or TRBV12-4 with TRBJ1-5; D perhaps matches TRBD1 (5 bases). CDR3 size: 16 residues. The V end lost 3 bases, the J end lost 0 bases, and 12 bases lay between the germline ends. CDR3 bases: TGTGCCAGCAGTTTTGCCCCGACAGCTAGCAATCAGCCCCAGCATTTT. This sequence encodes CASSFAPTASNQPQHF.